Below, 23 T cell receptor beta chains from the same sample are listed, as sequenced in a study of T-cell reconstitution after alpha-beta-depleted transplantation in children. Unique molecular identifiers were used in preparing the TCRbeta library. Each CDR3 protein gets one entry after TCRdb re-called the PCR reads with MiXCR. This table has fewer than 700,000 distinct CDR3 sequences, roughly 24% appearing once. Here the sequenced sample was PBMCs, mostly from graft donor cells, taken 360 days after TCRalphabeta/CD19-depleted stem cell transplant. These receptors were collected from a boy in the first two years of life who had a stem cell transplant for acute myeloid leukemia, so the T cells may come from the graft donor.

In this sample, this clonotype turned up a few times. This chain joins TRBV27 and TRBJ2-1; the D gene is possibly TRBD2 (7 bases). The CDR3 consists of 14 residues. Germline-derived CDR1 and CDR2 are MNHEY and SMNVEV (reference sequence). Trimming cost V 5 bases and J 8 bases, with 16 bases left between them. This CDR3 reads CASSPGGGVDEQFF. The CDR3 DNA follows: TGTGCCAGCAGTCCAGGAGGGGGGGTCGATGAGCAGTTCTTC.

The table lists this clonotype with a few counts. The V and J genes are TRBV7-2 and TRBJ1-5; D may be TRBD1 (6 bases). In germline, CDR1 is SGHTA, CDR2 FQGNSA. This CDR3 is built from 15 residues. Trimming removed 2 bases from V and 3 bases from J, with 11 bases in between. The CDR3 sequence: CASSLKSGDNQPQHF. The DNA for the CDR3 is TGTGCCAGCAGCTTAAAATCAGGGGACAATCAGCCCCAGCATTTT.

In this sample, this clonotype turned up a few times. The chain combines TRBV13 with TRBJ2-3; D is unclear. Germline lookup yields CDR1 PRHDT and CDR2 FYEKMQ (reference sequence). The CDR3 contains 15 residues. The V gene lost 3 bases and the J gene lost 1 base, with 11 bases spanning the gap. The CDR3 loop is CASSFGTTGTDTQYF. The CDR3 region has the DNA TGTGCCAGCAGCTTTGGCACCACAGGCACAGATACGCAGTATTTT.

The V and J genes are TRBV7-8 and TRBJ1-3, with 9 bases matching TRBD1. Germline CDR1 and CDR2: SGHVS and FQNEAQ. Trimming cost V 1 base and J 3 bases; bases outside gene matches: 4. This CDR3 comprises 16 residues. CDR3 DNA: TGTGCCAGCAGCTTAGGGGACAGGGTTATTGGAAACACCATATATTTT. Amino acid sequence: CASSLGDRVIGNTIYF.

This clonotype has only a few counts. This sequence joins TRBV5-1 and TRBJ2-1; D possibly corresponds to TRBD1 (5 bases). CDR3 length: 11 amino acids. CDR1 is SGHRS and CDR2 is YFSETQ in the germline V gene. Trimming cost V 7 bases and J 6 bases, with 8 bases left between them. In DNA form, the CDR3 reads TGCGCCAGCCTCCAGGGCAATGAGCAGTTCTTC. Translating it yields CASLQGNEQFF. Using reference TRBV5-1 and TRBJ2-1 for the parts outside the CDR3, the full variable domain is KAGVTQTPRYLIKTRGQQVTLSCSPISGHRSVSWYQQTPGQGLQFLFEYFSETQRNKGNFPGRFSGRQFSNSRSEMNVSTLELGDSALYLCASLQGNEQFFGPGTRLTVL.

This rearrangement joins TRBV9 to TRBJ2-7; D unresolved. CDR1 and CDR2 from the germline V gene are SGDLS and YYNGEE. The CDR3 length is 16 residues. Between the trimmed V and J ends, which lost 0 bases and 2 bases, there was a span of 15 bases. CDR3 residues: CASSVGNSDLPYEQYF. DNA for the CDR3: TGTGCCAGCAGCGTAGGGAACAGCGATCTCCCCTACGAGCAGTACTTC.

This clonotype has at least ten counts. V is TRBV12-3 or TRBV12-4 and J is TRBJ2-3; D is undetermined. This CDR3 has 10 residues. Trimming cost V 6 bases and J 6 bases, with 4 bases left between them. The DNA for the CDR3 is TGTGCCAGCAGCCGGGATACGCAGTATTTT. This gives the protein CASSRDTQYF.

This chain links TRBV6-1 with TRBJ2-7; TRBD2 aligns across 10 bases. The V gene's germline CDR1 is MNHNS and CDR2 SASEGT. The CDR3 has 14 residues. The junction had 4 bases not matched to a gene; V was cut back by 5 bases and J by 3 bases. The CDR3 spells CASSLAGASYEQYV. CDR3 sequence (DNA): TGTGCCAGCAGTCTAGCGGGAGCGAGCTACGAGCAGTACGTC.

This clonotype was seen only a few times. The chain uses TRBV12-3 or TRBV12-4 and TRBJ2-3, with 10 bases identical to TRBD2. The CDR3 has 15 residues. V was pared by 6 bases and J by 1 base, with 4 bases of the junction left unmatched. For the CDR3, the DNA is TGTGCCAGCAGATCAGGGACTAGCGGCACAGATACGCAGTATTTT. This encodes CASRSGTSGTDTQYF.

This clonotype appeared many times. The J gene is TRBJ1-1, the V gene TRBV7-2; 7 nucleotides match TRBD1. The CDR3 runs 14 residues. The germline CDR1 and CDR2 sequences are SGHTA and FQGNSA. Losses at the gene ends were 5 bases for V and 5 bases for J; bases not matched to a gene: 8. Here the CDR3 reads CASSIFTGETEAFF. Written as DNA, the CDR3 is TGTGCCAGCAGCATTTTCACAGGGGAGACTGAAGCTTTCTTT.

This clonotype has a count of ten or more. This chain joins TRBV12-3 or TRBV12-4 and TRBJ1-1; 8 nucleotides line up with TRBD1. V shed 5 bases, J shed 2 bases, and the junction held 7 bases outside the gene matches. The CDR3 loop spans 15 amino acids. As DNA, the CDR3 is TGTGCCAGCAGTCTCAGGGACAGGCGTAACACTGAAGCTTTCTTT. The encoded protein is CASSLRDRRNTEAFF.

This clonotype was seen more than once but under ten times. This chain joins TRBV15 and TRBJ2-2; D gene uncertain. This CDR3 region has 16 residues. The V and J ends lost 2 bases and 4 bases respectively, with 14 bases between them. The germline gives CDR1 LNHNV, CDR2 YYDKDF (reference sequence). CDR3 amino acids: CATSRSGFGGTGELFF. The CDR3 nucleotides read TGTGCCACCAGCAGATCTGGTTTCGGCGGCACCGGGGAGCTGTTTTTT.

V is TRBV10-3 and J is TRBJ2-5, with D perhaps TRBD1 (5 bases). Trimming left V 2 bases short and J 4 bases short, with 11 bases between. The CDR3 is made up of 14 amino acids. Germline V gene lookup returns CDR1 ENHRY and CDR2 SYGVKD. The CDR3 DNA sequence: TGTGCCATCAGTGAGGCAGCAGGGTCAGAGACCCAGTACTTC. This encodes CAISEAAGSETQYF.

This clonotype was seen many times. The chain combines TRBV6-5 with TRBJ1-6; tentatively, D is TRBD1 (5 bases). The CDR3 contains 18 residues. Germline CDR1 and CDR2: MNHEY and SVGAGI. V was trimmed by 2 bases and J by 7 bases, leaving 21 bases between them. CDR3 residues: CASSYGGREFGLNSPLHF. CDR3 coding DNA: TGTGCCAGCAGTTACGGAGGCAGGGAGTTTGGATTAAATTCACCCCTCCACTTT.

V is TRBV20-1 and J is TRBJ2-2; TRBD2 might be the D (6 bases). Germline CDR1 reads DFQATT; CDR2 reads SNEGSKA (reference sequence). The V end was cut by 5 bases, the J end by 0 bases, with 19 bases between. The CDR3 extends over 17 amino acids. This chain's CDR3 is CSADLLAVEANTGELFF. DNA for the CDR3: TGCAGTGCTGACTTACTAGCCGTCGAAGCGAACACCGGGGAGCTGTTTTTT.

The genes are TRBV7-8 and TRBJ2-7, with 7 bases identical to TRBD1. The V gene end was trimmed by 1 base and the J gene end by 2 bases; junction bases not matched to a gene: 14. The CDR3 has 18 residues. Germline lookup yields CDR1 SGHVS and CDR2 FQNEAQ. CDR3 DNA: TGTGCCAGCAGCTTAGGAGCCGGGACAGCTAGGGGCCCCTACGAGCAGTACTTC. Encoded protein: CASSLGAGTARGPYEQYF.

The chain combines TRBV6-5 with TRBJ2-7; TRBD2 matches at 9 bases. Germline trimming cut 2 bases from V and 3 bases from J; bases unmatched to any gene: 5. CDR3 length equals 15 residues. Germline V CDR1 and CDR2: MNHEY, SVGAGI. The CDR3 spells CASSYGEAGGYEQYV. CDR3 sequence (DNA): TGTGCCAGCAGTTACGGGGAAGCGGGGGGCTACGAGCAGTACGTC.

V and J are TRBV29-1 and TRBJ2-3, with a possible D match to TRBD1 (5 bases). The CDR3 is made up of 14 amino acids. The germline V and J ends were trimmed by 5 bases and 2 bases, with 14 bases remaining between them. Germline CDR1 SQVTM, CDR2 ANQGSEA. The CDR3 here is CSVPLEGVTDTQYF. CDR3 sequence (DNA): TGCAGCGTTCCGCTAGAAGGGGTCACAGATACGCAGTATTTT.

This clonotype was counted between two and nine times. The V call is TRBV12-3 or TRBV12-4, the J call TRBJ2-6, with 14 bases identical to TRBD2. The CDR3 length is 20 residues. J was trimmed by 0 bases and V by 3 bases; bases with no gene match: 7. CDR3 residues: CASSFGLTSGGASGANVLTF. CDR3 in DNA: TGTGCCAGCAGTTTTGGCCTGACTAGCGGGGGGGCCTCTGGGGCCAACGTCCTGACTTTC.

Many counts were recorded for this clonotype. This chain connects TRBV5-8 to TRBJ2-1, with unresolved D. Germline loops: CDR1 SGHTS, CDR2 YDEGEE. This CDR3 has 14 residues. Trimming cost V 2 bases and J 8 bases, with 14 bases left between them. CDR3 sequence: CASSFIPNWYEQFF. The CDR3 DNA is TGTGCCAGCAGCTTTATTCCGAATTGGTATGAGCAGTTCTTC.

In this sample, this clonotype turned up a few times. The chain combines TRBV20-1 with TRBJ1-1; no firm D call. CDR3 size: 12 residues. Trimming stripped 3 bases from V and 0 bases from J, with 5 bases between. Germline-derived CDR1 and CDR2 are DFQATT and SNEGSKA (reference sequence). The CDR3 DNA follows: TGCAGTGCTAGGCCTATGAACACTGAAGCTTTCTTT. Its translation is CSARPMNTEAFF.

The J gene is TRBJ1-5, the V gene TRBV12-3 or TRBV12-4; tentatively, D is TRBD1 (6 bases). This CDR3 is 15 amino acids long. The V and J ends lost 6 bases and 3 bases respectively, with 15 bases between them. The CDR3 spells CASRSQGRLNQPQHF. CDR3 in DNA: TGTGCCAGCAGAAGTCAGGGGCGGCTCAATCAGCCCCAGCATTTT.

The chain is built from TRBV14 and TRBJ1-4; D is ambiguous. The V gene's germline CDR1 is SGHDN and CDR2 FVKESK. V gave up 4 bases and J gave up 14 bases, with 17 bases separating them. The CDR3 extends over 13 amino acids. CDR3 DNA sequence: TGTGCCAGCAGCCCGTTAGTTGAAGGACGGCTGTTTTTT. Protein sequence: CASSPLVEGRLFF.